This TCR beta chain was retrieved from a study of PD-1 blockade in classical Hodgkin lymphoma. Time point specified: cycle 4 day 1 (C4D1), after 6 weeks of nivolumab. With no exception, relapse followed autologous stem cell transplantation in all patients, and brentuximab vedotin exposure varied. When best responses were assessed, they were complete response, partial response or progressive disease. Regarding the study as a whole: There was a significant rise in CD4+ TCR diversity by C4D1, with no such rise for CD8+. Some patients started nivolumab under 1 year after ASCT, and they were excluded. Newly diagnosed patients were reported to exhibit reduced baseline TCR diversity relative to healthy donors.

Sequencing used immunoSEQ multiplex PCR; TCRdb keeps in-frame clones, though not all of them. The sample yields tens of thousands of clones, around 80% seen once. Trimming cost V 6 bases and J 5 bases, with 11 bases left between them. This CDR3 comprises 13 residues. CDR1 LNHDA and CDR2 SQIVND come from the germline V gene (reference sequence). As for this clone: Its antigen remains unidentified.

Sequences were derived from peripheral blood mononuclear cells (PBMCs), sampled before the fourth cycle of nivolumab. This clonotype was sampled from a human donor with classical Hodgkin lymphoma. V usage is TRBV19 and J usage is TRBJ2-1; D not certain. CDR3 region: CASSPTVDNEQFF. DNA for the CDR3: TGTGCCAGTAGCCCTACGGTCGACAATGAGCAGTTCTTC.